Only a few counts were recorded for the clone carrying this TCR beta chain. What it binds is not known. The record originates from a study of cytomegalovirus exposure and HLA in healthy donors. Study conclusions and caveats: In a later analysis, 15,000 to 20,000 TCR beta sequences were associated with HLA alleles at 0.05 false discovery rate.

Primers: 60 Vbeta forward and 13 Jbeta reverse. The repertoire was sequenced with immunoSEQ multiplex PCR; TCRdb's copy has only in-frame clones and lacks some. Of over 150,000 clones in the sample, 60% to 80% are singletons; the top ten hold about 1.3%. All donors participated as healthy donors of bone marrow. The ends were cut back, 0 bases at V and 3 bases at J, with 16 bases in the middle. The germline gives CDR1 SGHNT, CDR2 YYREEE (reference sequence). CDR3 length: 17 residues. The source material was PBMCs. The source of this sequence is a man in his 60s in good health and CMV-seronegative. V and J are TRBV5-4 and TRBJ1-5; tentatively, D is TRBD1 (5 bases). The CDR3 DNA is TGTGCCAGCAGCTTGGCCGTTCGGGGGTCACCCAATCAGCCCCAGCATTTT. Amino acids: CASSLAVRGSPNQPQHF.